Described below is a single T cell receptor beta chain sequence and its context. Its antigen remains unidentified. The data were taken from a study of T cells in Graves' hyperthyroidism and ophthalmopathy. Turning to the study itself: Peripheral blood was obtained at initial diagnosis, preceding any treatment.

Findings and limits, study-wide: Blood held most thyroid clonotypes expanded above 0.001 frequency.

The CDR3 consists of 12 residues. CDR1 is SEHNR, CDR2 FQNEAQ, per germline (reference sequence). Between the trimmed V and J ends, which lost 5 bases and 3 bases, there was a span of 8 bases. Regions amplified from RNA transcripts were the TCR beta CDR3 regions. Carried out on the TCR CDR3, a first-round RT-PCR used the HTBI primer set. TCRdb reanalysed the multiplex PCR reads using MiXCR and keeps one entry per CDR3 protein. The data contain approximately 530,000 distinct CDR3 sequences, around 15% of them singletons. The chain carries TRBV7-9 and TRBJ2-7; no clear D gene. This sequence originates from a woman younger than 35 with Graves' hyperthyroidism. Source material: blood. The CDR3: CASSPGFYEQYF. The DNA for the CDR3 is TGTGCCAGCAGCCCCGGATTCTACGAGCAGTACTTC.